This T cell receptor (beta chain) was captured by sequencing in a study of T-cell reconstitution after alpha-beta-depleted transplantation in children. This clonotype was counted many times. Looked up from germline, CDR1 is DFQATT and CDR2 is SNEGSKA (reference sequence). CDR3 length: 15 residues. Trimming stripped 1 base from V and 6 bases from J, with 16 bases between. During its preparation, the TCRbeta library received unique molecular identifiers. TCRdb used MiXCR to reprocess the PCR reads, holding one entry per CDR3 protein. The sample holds 600,000 to 700,000 distinct CDR3 sequences, approximately 16% seen once.

The source is a human donor who donated a stem cell graft to a child with acute myeloid leukemia. The material sequenced was PBMCs from the stem cell graft donor, taken from the stem cell graft. This sequence joins TRBV20-1 and TRBJ2-1; D is unclear. The chain's CDR3 is CSARVGLQHGNEQFF. In DNA, the CDR3 is TGCAGTGCTAGAGTGGGTCTGCAGCATGGCAATGAGCAGTTCTTC.